This TCR beta chain came from a study of T cells expressing NK-cell markers. Study findings and constraints: Several donors' CD3+CD56-NKG2C+ cells were dominated by the same clonotypes.

On this clonotype: The antigen remains undetermined.

TCRdb reanalyzed the 5' RACE reads and collapses them to one entry per CDR3 protein, without DNA. Across about 460,000 distinct CDR3 sequences, the top ten clones capture roughly 1.4% of the sample. The CDR3 spans 15 residues. Germline V gene lookup returns CDR1 KGHSH and CDR2 LQKENI. The sequence was obtained from a woman aged 45-60 years in good health. The sequenced sample consisted of blood T cells: a sorted CD56 or NKG2C T cell subset, CD4+ or CD8+ T cells, or bulk PBMC T cells (not recorded which). The gene calls are TRBV18 and TRBJ1-3; TCRdb's D gene call, TRBD1, goes unchecked for lack of DNA. The CDR3 is CASSPKQAVGNTIYF.